Listed here is a single TCR beta chain. As yet, its antigen is unknown. CDR3 length: 15 amino acids. V was trimmed by 3 bases and J by 0 bases, leaving 9 bases between them. Germline CDR1 is LNHDA and CDR2 is SQIVND (reference sequence). This sample stems from a study of cytomegalovirus exposure and HLA in healthy donors. Vbeta (60) and Jbeta (13) primers were used in the PCR. Produced via immunoSEQ multiplex PCR; TCRdb's table is partial and in-frame only. The sample gives around 180,000 clones, roughly 85% of which show up once; about 0.72% is in the top ten. General study results and limits: Looking again later, the authors saw that most CMV-associated TCR beta chains seemed HLA-restricted. Within an earlier analysis, most TCR beta V segments proved productive either about 87% or about 30% of the time.

The source is a woman aged 40 to 50 in good health and CMV-seronegative. The sample comprised PBMCs. V gene TRBV19 combines with J gene TRBJ1-3; no definite D call. The CDR3 loop reads CASSISRSSGNTIYF. In nucleotides, the CDR3 is TGTGCCAGTAGTATCTCACGGAGCTCTGGAAACACCATATATTTT.